This T cell receptor (beta chain) was recorded in a study of identifying expanded T cells in peripheral blood. On this clone: Other DNA variants within this sample encode the same CDR3.

Deletions cut 3 bases from V and 5 bases from J, with 4 bases between. The CDR3 contains 11 residues. Germline V gene lookup returns CDR1 MNHNY and CDR2 SVGAGI (reference sequence). Method: immunoSEQ multiplex PCR; TCRdb's copy keeps in-frame clones and lacks some. This sample has around 100,000 clones; about 87% occur once, and the top ten carry roughly 13%. V and J are TRBV6-6 and TRBJ2-5; D is unclear. Sequenced input: blood. The clonotype comes from a person aged 18 to 69 in good health. As DNA, the CDR3 is TGTGCCAGCAGTTATCTTGAGACCCAGTACTTC. Translation gives CASSYLETQYF.